The source of this T cell receptor beta chain is a study of CD4 T cell repertoires in COVID-19. Whole-study context: Relabeled CFSE-low cells, IL-2-expanded for around nine days, met spikes from other coronaviruses.

As to this clone: No antigen is known for it.

Sequencing was done directly on freshly isolated, uncultured memory T cells. CDR3 length equals 17 residues. CDR1 MGHRA and CDR2 YSYEKL come from the germline V gene. With 0 bases clipped from V and 6 bases from J, the junction kept 8 bases outside the gene matches. Method: immunoSEQ multiplex PCR; TCRdb's copy keeps in-frame clones and lacks some. This sample yields 8,400 or so clones, of which around 80% are seen a single time; less than 2.5% belongs to the top ten. Whole-study results and caveats: Between about 7 and 28% of SARS-CoV-2 clonotypes also appeared in SARS-CoV and/or HKU1 spike cultures.

The sequence came from a human donor who had COVID-19. The sequenced sample was effector memory CD4+ T cells from blood, obtained before the COVID-19 pandemic. The chain is built from TRBV4-1 and TRBJ2-1; TRBD2 aligns across 10 bases. DNA of the CDR3: TGCGCCAGCAGCCAAGATGGCGAGCGGGAGGGCCGCAATGAGCAGTTCTTC. Translating gives CASSQDGEREGRNEQFF.